The 11 T cell receptor beta chains below all came from one sample that was sequenced in a study of T cell changes during pregnancy in multiple sclerosis. Clones were read by immunoSEQ multiplex PCR, and TCRdb kept only the in-frame ones, dropping some. The top ten clones hold approximately 3.8% of a sample with about 28,000 clones, around nine tenths of them seen once. Source: CD4+ T cells from peripheral blood mononuclear cells, taken in the first trimester of pregnancy. These receptors all stem from a female donor in good health, enrolled as a control in a pregnancy study.

V usage is TRBV19 and J usage is TRBJ1-2; TRBD1 is a possible D gene (5 bases). The CDR3 is 12 amino acids. The V and J ends lost 6 bases and 4 bases respectively, with 9 bases between them. The germline V gene has CDR1 LNHDA and CDR2 SQIVND (reference sequence). The CDR3 DNA is TGTGCCAGTAGGGGACTCTCCTATGGCTACACCTTC. It yields the protein CASRGLSYGYTF.

The V and J genes are TRBV27 and TRBJ1-3, with 7 bases that match TRBD1. The CDR3 runs to 17 residues. Germline V lookup: CDR1 MNHEY, CDR2 SMNVEV (reference sequence). The trim removed 5 bases at V and 0 bases at J, leaving 10 bases unmatched. The CDR3 protein is CASSLRQGPFSGNTIYF. In nucleotides, the CDR3 is TGTGCCAGCAGTCTCCGACAGGGCCCATTCTCTGGAAACACCATATATTTT.

This clone was seen a handful of times. DNA of the CDR3: TGCAGCGTGACGATAGTGGGGGGTGACTATGGCTACACCTTC. As protein: CSVTIVGGDYGYTF. This rearrangement joins TRBV29-1 to TRBJ1-2; perhaps TRBD1 as D (5 bases). This CDR3 region has 14 residues. CDR1 is SQVTM, CDR2 ANQGSEA, per germline. V was trimmed by 6 bases and J by 3 bases, leaving 17 bases between them.

The genes are TRBV28 and TRBJ2-3, with D hard to call. Deletions cut 6 bases from V and 2 bases from J, with 9 bases between. Looked up from germline, CDR1 is MDHEN and CDR2 is SYDVKM. CDR3 size: 13 residues. The CDR3 bases are TGTGCCAGCAGGAAACCGGTCACAGATACGCAGTATTTT. Translating gives CASRKPVTDTQYF.

This clone has a single count. The rearrangement links TRBV6-1 to TRBJ1-5, with 7 nucleotides matching TRBD1. This CDR3 has 13 amino acids. Looked up from germline, CDR1 is MNHNS and CDR2 is SASEGT. Germline trimming cut 6 bases from V and 7 bases from J; bases unmatched to any gene: 6. The DNA for the CDR3 is TGTGCCAGCAGGGCGACAGGGAACCAGCCCCAGCATTTT. Protein: CASRATGNQPQHF.

V and J are TRBV4-2 and TRBJ1-6; no firm D call. V lost 2 bases and J 10 bases, leaving 9 bases between the germline ends. CDR3 size: 13 residues. Germline V lookup: CDR1 LGHNA, CDR2 YNFKEQ. CDR3 sequence (DNA): TGTGCCAGCAGCCAATTCGGGGAATCACCCCTCCACTTT. This encodes CASSQFGESPLHF.

The chain couples TRBV19 to TRBJ2-1, with 10 bases lining up with TRBD2. With V trimmed by 2 bases and J by 7 bases, 17 bases remained unmatched. Per germline, CDR1 LNHDA and CDR2 SQIVND (reference sequence). CDR3 length equals 19 residues. CDR3: CASSILGGGLAGALNEQFF. As DNA, the CDR3 is TGTGCCAGTAGTATATTAGGTGGGGGGCTAGCGGGGGCTTTAAATGAGCAGTTCTTC.

The J gene is TRBJ1-2, the V gene TRBV7-9; D remains ambiguous. V was clipped by 3 bases and J by 2 bases, with 4 bases between them. The CDR3 has 12 residues. Germline CDR1 SEHNR, CDR2 FQNEAQ (reference sequence). CDR3 in amino acids: CASSFRNYGYTF. CDR3 nucleotides: TGTGCCAGCAGCTTCAGGAACTATGGCTACACCTTC.

V is TRBV12-5 and J is TRBJ1-6; D is possibly TRBD1 (6 bases). The germline V gene encodes CDR1 LGHNT and CDR2 FRNRAP. This CDR3 contains 13 residues. V gave up 7 bases and J gave up 10 bases, with 14 bases separating them. Written as DNA, the CDR3 is TGTGCTAGTGCCCTACAGGGAGGGTCACCCCTCCACTTT. Translating it yields CASALQGGSPLHF. The full variable domain, rest sourced from reference TRBV12-5 and TRBJ1-6, is DARVTQTPRHKVTEMGQEVTMRCQPILGHNTVFWYRQTMMQGLELLAYFRNRAPLDDSGMPKDRFSAEMPDATLATLKIQPSEPRDSAVYFCASALQGGSPLHFGNGTRLTVT.

The genes are TRBV11-2 and TRBJ1-4; 11 bases agree with TRBD1. CDR1 is SGHAT and CDR2 is FQNNGV in the germline V gene. J was trimmed by 8 bases and V by 3 bases; bases with no gene match: 2. This CDR3 region has 14 residues. The CDR3 loop is CASSFRTGGEKLFF. The CDR3 DNA sequence: TGTGCCAGCAGCTTTAGGACAGGGGGCGAAAAACTGTTTTTT. The full variable domain, in which reference TRBV11-2 and TRBJ1-4 provide the parts outside the CDR3, is EAGVAQSPRYKIIEKRQSVAFWCNPISGHATLYWYQQILGQGPKLLIQFQNNGVVDDSQLPKDRFSAERLKGVDSTLKIQPAKLEDSAVYLCASSFRTGGEKLFFGSGTQLSVL.

This clone was seen just once. The chain recombines TRBV27 with TRBJ2-3; 10 bases fit TRBD1. Germline V gene lookup returns CDR1 MNHEY and CDR2 SMNVEV (reference sequence). CDR3 length: 16 residues. V lost 4 bases, J lost 6 bases, and 10 bases stayed unmatched. The CDR3 DNA sequence: TGTGCCAGCAGTTCACCCGGGACAGGGGTGCCCGATACGCAGTATTTT. Encoded protein: CASSSPGTGVPDTQYF.